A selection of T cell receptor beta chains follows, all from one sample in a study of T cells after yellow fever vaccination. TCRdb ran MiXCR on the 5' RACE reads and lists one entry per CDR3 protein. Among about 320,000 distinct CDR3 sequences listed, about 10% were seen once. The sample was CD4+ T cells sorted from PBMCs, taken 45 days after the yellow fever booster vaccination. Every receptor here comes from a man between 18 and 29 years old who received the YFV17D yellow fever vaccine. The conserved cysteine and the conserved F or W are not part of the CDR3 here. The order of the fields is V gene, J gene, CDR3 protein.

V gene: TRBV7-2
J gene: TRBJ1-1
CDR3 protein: ASSSVRRENTEAF

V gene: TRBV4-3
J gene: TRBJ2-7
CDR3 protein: ASSQEVSGGTYEQY

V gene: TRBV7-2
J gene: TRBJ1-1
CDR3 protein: ASSLFGGVNTEAF

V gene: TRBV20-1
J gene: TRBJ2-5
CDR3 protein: SALGPGQETQY

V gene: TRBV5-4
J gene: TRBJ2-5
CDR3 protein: ASSPRGQQSKETQY

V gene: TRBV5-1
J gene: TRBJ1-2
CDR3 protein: ASSLVGRPPGYT

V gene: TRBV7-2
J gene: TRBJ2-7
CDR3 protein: ASSLVAGDYEQY

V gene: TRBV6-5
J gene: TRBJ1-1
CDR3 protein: ASSYSPRMGSGNTEAF

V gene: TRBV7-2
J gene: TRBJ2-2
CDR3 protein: ASRPDRVTGELF

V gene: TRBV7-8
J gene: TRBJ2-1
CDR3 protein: ASSLEASGGDLYNEQF

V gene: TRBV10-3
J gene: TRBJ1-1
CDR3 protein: AISESRGSLNTEAF

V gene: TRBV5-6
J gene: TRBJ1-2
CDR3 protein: ASSRPPGQQTGYT

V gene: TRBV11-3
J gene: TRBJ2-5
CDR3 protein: ASSKHGTSGQETQY

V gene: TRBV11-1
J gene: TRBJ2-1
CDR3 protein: ASSLRAESYNEQF

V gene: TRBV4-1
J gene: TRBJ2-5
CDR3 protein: ASSQYSAGIGGSETQY

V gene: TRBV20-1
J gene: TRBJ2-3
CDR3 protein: SAAGLAGSRNTQY

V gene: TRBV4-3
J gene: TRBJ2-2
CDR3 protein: ASSQEILRHGSTGELF

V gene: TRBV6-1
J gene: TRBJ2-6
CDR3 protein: ASSEAGRRFSGANVLT

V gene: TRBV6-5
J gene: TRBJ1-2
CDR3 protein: ASSYGPQGADYGYT

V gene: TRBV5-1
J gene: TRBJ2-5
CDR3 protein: ASSSQGPETQY

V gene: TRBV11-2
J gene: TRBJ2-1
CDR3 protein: ASSFGASNEQF

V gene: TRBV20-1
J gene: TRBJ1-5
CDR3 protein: SAREYSNQPQH

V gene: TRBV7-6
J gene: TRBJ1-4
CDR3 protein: ASSLGDRGHEKLF

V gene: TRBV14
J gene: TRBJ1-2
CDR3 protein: ASSRGGPSNYGYT

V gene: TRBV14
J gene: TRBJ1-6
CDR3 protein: ASSQHQGALSPLH

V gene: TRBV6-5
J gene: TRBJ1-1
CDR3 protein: ASSHGGFEAF

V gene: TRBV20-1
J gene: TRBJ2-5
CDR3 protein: SATRGHILETQY

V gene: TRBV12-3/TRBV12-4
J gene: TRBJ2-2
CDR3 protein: ASSPWRHTGELF

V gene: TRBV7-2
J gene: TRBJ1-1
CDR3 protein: ASSLVRRWDGDTEAF

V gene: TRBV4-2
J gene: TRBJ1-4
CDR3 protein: ASSPRTLNEKLF

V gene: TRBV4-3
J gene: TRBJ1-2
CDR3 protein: ASSQDLPAGDAYYGYT

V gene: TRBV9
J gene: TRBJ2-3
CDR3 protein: ASSVGRGGSTDTQY

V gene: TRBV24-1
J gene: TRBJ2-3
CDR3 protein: ATSEAGRTDTQY

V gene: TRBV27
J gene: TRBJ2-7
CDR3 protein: ASSRSPFGTESYEQY

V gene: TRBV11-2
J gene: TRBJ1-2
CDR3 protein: ASSPPASTGRYT

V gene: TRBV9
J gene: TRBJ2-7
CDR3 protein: ASSADQGREQY

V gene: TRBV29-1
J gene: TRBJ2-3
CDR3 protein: SVGANRGDTQY

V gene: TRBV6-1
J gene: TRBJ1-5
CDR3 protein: ASSEDQPQH

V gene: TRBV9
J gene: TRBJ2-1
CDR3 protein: ASSGHRGPRGEQF

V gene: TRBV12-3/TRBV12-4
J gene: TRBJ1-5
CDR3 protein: ASRLTGRQPQH

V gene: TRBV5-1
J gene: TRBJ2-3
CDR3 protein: ASSDESGGRTQY

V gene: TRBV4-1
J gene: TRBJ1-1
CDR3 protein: ASSQVGRKVNTEAF

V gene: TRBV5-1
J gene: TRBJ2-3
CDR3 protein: ASSLPDGRTDTQY

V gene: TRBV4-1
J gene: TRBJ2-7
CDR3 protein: ASSLTSGPPGSYEQY

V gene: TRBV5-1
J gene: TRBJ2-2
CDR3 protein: ASSTSGTGRTGELF